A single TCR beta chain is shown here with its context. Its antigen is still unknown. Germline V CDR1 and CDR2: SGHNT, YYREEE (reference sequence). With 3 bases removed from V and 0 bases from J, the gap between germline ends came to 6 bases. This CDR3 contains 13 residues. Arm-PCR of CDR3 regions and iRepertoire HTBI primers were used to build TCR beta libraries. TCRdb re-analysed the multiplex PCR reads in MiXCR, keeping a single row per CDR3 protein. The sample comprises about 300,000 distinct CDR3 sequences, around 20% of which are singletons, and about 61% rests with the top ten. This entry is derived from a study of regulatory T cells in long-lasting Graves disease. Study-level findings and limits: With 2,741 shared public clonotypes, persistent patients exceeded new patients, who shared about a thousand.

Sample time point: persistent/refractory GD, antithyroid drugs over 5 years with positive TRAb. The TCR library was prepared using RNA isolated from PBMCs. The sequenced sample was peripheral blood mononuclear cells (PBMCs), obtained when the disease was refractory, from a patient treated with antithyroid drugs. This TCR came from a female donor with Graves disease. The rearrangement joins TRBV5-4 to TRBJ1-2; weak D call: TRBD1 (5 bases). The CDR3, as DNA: TGTGCCAGCAGCTGGGACGCTAACTATGGCTACACCTTC. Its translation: CASSWDANYGYTF.